This is a list of T cell receptor beta chains from one sample in a study of naive and memory T cell subsets. TCRdb redid the calling of the UMI-ligation and nested PCR reads with MiXCR, one entry per CDR3 protein. The sample includes approximately 140,000 distinct CDR3 sequences, roughly 23% seen only once; the top ten take roughly 0.1%. Sequencing was performed on naive CD4+ T cells from blood. Receptors were obtained from a human donor in good health. Each CDR3 is given with its conserved first and last residue. Fields, in order: D gene, clone size, J gene, V gene, CDR3 protein, CDR3 DNA. D genes are given only for firm matches. Expanded clones get a size class; other rows say once, few or many, or leave the size out.

>NA|NA|TRBJ2-2|TRBV29-1
CSGNSDTGELFF
TGCAGCGGAAACAGTGACACCGGGGAGCTGTTTTTT
>NA|NA|TRBJ2-7|TRBV7-2
CASSGGQFRREQYF
TGTGCCAGCAGCGGCGGTCAGTTTAGGCGCGAGCAGTACTTC
>NA|many|TRBJ2-3|TRBV29-1
CSVAGRLTDTQYF
TGCAGCGTTGCAGGCAGGCTAACAGATACGCAGTATTTT
>TRBD2|NA|TRBJ2-7|TRBV29-1
CSAGLAGGPYEQYF
TGCAGCGCCGGACTAGCGGGAGGCCCCTACGAGCAGTACTTC
>NA|few|TRBJ2-1|TRBV29-1
CSVDAGAGDEQFF
TGCAGCGTTGACGCGGGGGCAGGGGATGAGCAGTTCTTC
>NA|few|TRBJ1-1|TRBV12-3/TRBV12-4
CASSIRRDTEAFF
TGTGCCAGCAGTATACGACGGGACACTGAAGCTTTCTTT
>TRBD2|few|TRBJ2-1|TRBV29-1
CSVIPSGGYNEQFF
TGCAGCGTGATACCTAGCGGGGGCTACAATGAGCAGTTCTTC
>NA|few|TRBJ2-1|TRBV20-1
CSASGPVSYNEQFF
TGCAGTGCTAGTGGTCCAGTCTCCTACAATGAGCAGTTCTTC
>NA|NA|TRBJ2-3|TRBV7-9
CASSWDTDTQYF
TGTGCCAGCAGCTGGGACACAGATACGCAGTATTTT
>NA|NA|TRBJ2-7|TRBV11-2
CASSRRRGGFPYEQYF
TGTGCCAGCAGCCGCCGGCGAGGGGGTTTCCCCTACGAGCAGTACTTC
>TRBD1|NA|TRBJ2-1|TRBV14
CASSARTGGNEQFF
TGTGCCAGCAGCGCTCGGACAGGAGGAAATGAGCAGTTCTTC
>NA|few|TRBJ1-4|TRBV6-5
CASKSGAWGSEKLFF
TGTGCCAGCAAATCAGGGGCATGGGGGAGTGAAAAACTGTTTTTT
>TRBD1|few|TRBJ1-4|TRBV7-2
CASSLMAGGRGTNEKLFF
TGTGCCAGCAGCTTAATGGCAGGGGGAAGAGGCACTAATGAAAAACTGTTTTTT
>NA|few|TRBJ2-2|TRBV20-1
CSARDITDSYTGELFF
TGCAGTGCTAGAGACATAACAGACAGTTACACCGGGGAGCTGTTTTTT
>NA|few|TRBJ2-3|TRBV6-2/TRBV6-3
CASSYEIRGGKMADTQYF
TGTGCCAGCAGTTACGAAATCAGAGGCGGGAAAATGGCGGATACGCAGTATTTT
>TRBD1|few|TRBJ2-3|TRBV2
CASSEYRGMGTDTQYF
TGTGCCAGCAGTGAATACAGGGGGATGGGAACAGATACGCAGTATTTT
>TRBD2|few|TRBJ2-1|TRBV11-2
CASSLGGGYNEQFF
TGTGCCAGCAGCTTAGGCGGGGGATACAATGAGCAGTTCTTC
>NA|NA|TRBJ1-1|TRBV5-1
CASSLVEYTEAFF
TGCGCCAGCAGCTTGGTCGAGTACACTGAAGCTTTCTTT